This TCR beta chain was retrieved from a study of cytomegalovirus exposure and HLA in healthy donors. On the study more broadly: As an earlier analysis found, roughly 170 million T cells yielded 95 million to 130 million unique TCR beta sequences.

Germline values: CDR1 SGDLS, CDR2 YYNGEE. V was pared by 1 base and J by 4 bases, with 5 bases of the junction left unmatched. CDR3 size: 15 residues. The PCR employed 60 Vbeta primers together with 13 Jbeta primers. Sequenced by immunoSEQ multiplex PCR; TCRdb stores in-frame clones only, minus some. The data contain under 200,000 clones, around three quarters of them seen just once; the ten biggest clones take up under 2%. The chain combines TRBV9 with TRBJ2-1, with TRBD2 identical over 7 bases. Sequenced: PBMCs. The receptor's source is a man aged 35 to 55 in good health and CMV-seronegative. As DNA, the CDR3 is TGTGCCAGCAGCGTAATGGCTAGCGGATACAATGAGCAGTTCTTC. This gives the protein CASSVMASGYNEQFF. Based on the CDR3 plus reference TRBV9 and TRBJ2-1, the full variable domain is DSGVTQTPKHLITATGQRVTLRCSPRSGDLSVYWYQQSLDQGLQFLIQYYNGEERAKGNILERFSAQQFPDLHSELNLSSLELGDSALYFCASSVMASGYNEQFFGPGTRLTVL.